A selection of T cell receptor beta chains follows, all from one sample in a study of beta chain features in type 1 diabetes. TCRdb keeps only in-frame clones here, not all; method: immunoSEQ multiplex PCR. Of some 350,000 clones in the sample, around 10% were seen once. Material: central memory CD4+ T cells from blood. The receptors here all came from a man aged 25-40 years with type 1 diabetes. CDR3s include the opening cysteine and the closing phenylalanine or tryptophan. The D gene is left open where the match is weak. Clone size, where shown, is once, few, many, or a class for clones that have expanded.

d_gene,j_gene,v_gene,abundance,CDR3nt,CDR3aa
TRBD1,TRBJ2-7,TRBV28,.,TGTGCCAGCAGAGGGACAGGGGGCCCCTACGAGCAGTACTTC,CASRGTGGPYEQYF
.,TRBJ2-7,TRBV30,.,TGTGCCTGGAGCCGGGGACGGCGTGGATACGAGCAGTACTTC,CAWSRGRRGYEQYF
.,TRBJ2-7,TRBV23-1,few,TGCGCCAGCAGTCGCGACCGCCCGTGTCGCCGGGGGCACTCCTACGAGCAGTACTTC,CASSRDRPCRRGHSYEQYF
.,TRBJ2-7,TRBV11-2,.,TGTGCCAGCAGCTTATCAGGGTGGTACGAGCAGTACTTC,CASSLSGWYEQYF
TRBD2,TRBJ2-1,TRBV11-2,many,TGTGCCAGCGGCAGGGTAGCGGGAGCTTATGAGCAGTTCTTC,CASGRVAGAYEQFF
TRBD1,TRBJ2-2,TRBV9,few,TGTGCCAGCAGTCGACAGGGAACCGGGGAGCTGTTTTTT,CASSRQGTGELFF
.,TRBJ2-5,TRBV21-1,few,TGTGCCAGCAGCAAAGCGCTGGCTAGCGGGGTCAGAGGCCAAGAGACCCAGTACTTC,CASSKALASGVRGQETQYF
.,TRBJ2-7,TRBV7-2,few,TGTGCCAGCAGCTTATTTGGCTACGAGCAGTACTTC,CASSLFGYEQYF
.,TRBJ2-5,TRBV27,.,TGTGCCAGCAGTCCCCGTAGAGGACAGTATCAAGAGACCCAGTACTTC,CASSPRRGQYQETQYF
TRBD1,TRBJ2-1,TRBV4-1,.,TGCGCCAGCAGCCAAGATCTGAGGGCAGGGGGCACCTACAATGAGCAGTTCTTC,CASSQDLRAGGTYNEQFF